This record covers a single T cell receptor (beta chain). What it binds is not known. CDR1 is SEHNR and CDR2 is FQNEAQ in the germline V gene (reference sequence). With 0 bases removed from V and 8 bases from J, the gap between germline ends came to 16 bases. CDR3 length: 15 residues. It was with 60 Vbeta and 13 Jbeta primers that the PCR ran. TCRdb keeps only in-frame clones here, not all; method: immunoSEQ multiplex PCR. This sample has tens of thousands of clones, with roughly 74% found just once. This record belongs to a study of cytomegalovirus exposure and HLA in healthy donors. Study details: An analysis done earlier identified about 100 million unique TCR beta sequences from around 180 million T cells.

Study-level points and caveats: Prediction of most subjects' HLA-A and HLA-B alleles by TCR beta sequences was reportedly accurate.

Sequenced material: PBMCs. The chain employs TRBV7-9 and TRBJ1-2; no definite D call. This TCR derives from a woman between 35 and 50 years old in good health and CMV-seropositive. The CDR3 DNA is TGTGCCAGCAGCTTAGCGCAGTACAGTTCGGTCGGCTACACCTTC. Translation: CASSLAQYSSVGYTF. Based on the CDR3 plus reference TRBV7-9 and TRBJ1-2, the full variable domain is DTGVSQNPRHKITKRGQNVTFRCDPISEHNRLYWYRQTLGQGPEFLTYFQNEAQLEKSRLLSDRFSAERPKGSFSTLEIQRTEQGDSAMYLCASSLAQYSSVGYTFGSGTRLTVV.